The rows below give T cell receptor beta chains drawn from one sample of a study of PD-1 blockade in mismatch repair-deficient tumors. TCRdb's copy holds only in-frame clones and misses some; the assay was immunoSEQ multiplex PCR. The data contain tens of thousands of clones, around 73% of them singletons. Sample: peripheral blood, taken 2 weeks after starting pembrolizumab. The receptors come from an adult with mismatch repair-deficient cancer. Each CDR3 is given with its conserved first and last residue. The D gene is left open where the match is weak. The listing skips clone size in some rows; elsewhere it reads once, few, many or a size class.

V	J	D	size	DNA	CDR3
TRBV7-9	TRBJ2-7	TRBD1	few	TGTGCCAGCAGCCCCCCGGGACAGGGGCTTTACGAGCAGTACTTC	CASSPPGQGLYEQYF
TRBV7-8	TRBJ1-2	-	few	TGTGCCAGCAGCTTAGCCCCCAACTATGGCTACACCTTC	CASSLAPNYGYTF
TRBV7-8	TRBJ2-7	TRBD2	-	TGTGCCAGCAGCTTACTACCGGGACTAGGTATCTACGAGCAGTACTTC	CASSLLPGLGIYEQYF
TRBV12-5	TRBJ1-1	-	-	TGTGCTAGTGGTTTCACCGTCAGGGGAGGGAACACTGAAGCTTTCTTT	CASGFTVRGGNTEAFF
TRBV10-3	TRBJ2-5	-	-	TGTGCCATCGCCCGGGACACCCCAAGACGGACCCAGTACTTC	CAIARDTPRRTQYF
TRBV5-1	TRBJ1-4	-	-	TGCGCCAGCAGCTTGCAGGGGCGTAATGAAAAACTGTTTTTT	CASSLQGRNEKLFF
TRBV7-6	TRBJ2-1	-	few	TGTGCCAGCAGCTCCCGCCGGACCTACAATGAGCAGTTCTTC	CASSSRRTYNEQFF
TRBV6-5	TRBJ2-7	-	once	TGTGCCAGCAGTTACTTTGAGGGGCAGTACTTC	CASSYFEGQYF
TRBV18	TRBJ1-1	-	-	TGTGCCAGCTCGATTGAAGGAGACACTGAAGCTTTCTTT	CASSIEGDTEAFF
TRBV14	TRBJ1-1	TRBD1	-	TGTGCCAGCAGCAAAAGACAGGGTGAGGGCACTGAAGCTTTCTTT	CASSKRQGEGTEAFF
TRBV27	TRBJ1-1	-	-	TGTGCCAGCAGACAGGGTTGGACTGAAGCTTTCTTT	CASRQGWTEAFF
TRBV18	TRBJ2-7	-	-	TGTGCCAGCTCACCCTCGGACCCCCGCTCGGAGCAGTACTTC	CASSPSDPRSEQYF
TRBV5-6	TRBJ1-5	-	-	TGTGCCAGCAGCTTCCACAGGGCTTCCAACAATCAGCCCCAGCATTTT	CASSFHRASNNQPQHF
TRBV11-3	TRBJ2-1	TRBD2	-	TGTGCCAGCAGCAGAGGGAGGGCCCCCTACAATGAGCAGTTCTTC	CASSRGRAPYNEQFF
TRBV15	TRBJ2-1	TRBD2	once	TGTGCCACCAGCAGAGTTGGTAGCGGGAGTGGTAATGAGCAGTTCTTC	CATSRVGSGSGNEQFF
TRBV4-1	TRBJ2-7	TRBD1	-	TGCGCCAGCAGCCAAAACCTCGGGACAGCGAACTCCTACGAGCAGTACTTC	CASSQNLGTANSYEQYF
TRBV5-6	TRBJ2-7	TRBD2	-	TGTGCCAGCAGCTCTAGACTAGCGCTGTCCTACGAGCAGTACTTC	CASSSRLALSYEQYF
TRBV6-5	TRBJ1-1	-	-	TGTGCCAGCAGTTACAGGGAGGACACTGAAGCTTTCTTT	CASSYREDTEAFF
TRBV30	TRBJ2-6	-	-	TGTGCCTGGAGCACCCTAGCAGGGAGGGCCAACGTCCTGACTTTC	CAWSTLAGRANVLTF
TRBV30	TRBJ1-2	-	-	TGTGCCTGGAGGGGGTCTACGAGGGGTGAGGGTGGCTACACCTTC	CAWRGSTRGEGGYTF
TRBV15	TRBJ1-1	TRBD1	-	TGTGCCACCAGCAGGCCAGGACAGGGTTACACTGAAGCTTTCTTT	CATSRPGQGYTEAFF
TRBV5-1	TRBJ2-2	TRBD2	-	TGCGCCAGCAGCATAGGACTAGCGGGAGGGTGGTCGAAGGACACCGGGGAGCTGTTTTTT	CASSIGLAGGWSKDTGELFF
TRBV6-1	TRBJ1-4	-	-	TGTGCCAGCACCAAGTCGGGGGCATATGAAAAACTGTTTTTT	CASTKSGAYEKLFF
TRBV29-1	TRBJ1-3	-	-	TGCAGCGTTGGGGTTGGCTCTGGAAACACCATATATTTT	CSVGVGSGNTIYF
TRBV2	TRBJ1-4	-	-	TGTGCCAGCAGTGCGTTCCCCTCAACTAATGAAAAACTGTTTTTT	CASSAFPSTNEKLFF
TRBV6-1	TRBJ2-7	-	-	TGTGCCAGCAGGGGGCTACTCGAGATTCACGAGCAGTACTTC	CASRGLLEIHEQYF
TRBV10-2	TRBJ2-4	TRBD2	once	TGCGCCAGCACCTTGCGACTAGCGGGAGAAAACATTCAGTACTTC	CASTLRLAGENIQYF
TRBV10-3	TRBJ1-1	-	-	TGTGCCATCAGGGGGCCCGGAGGGACTGAAGCTTTCTTT	CAIRGPGGTEAFF
TRBV29-1	TRBJ1-2	-	-	TGCAGCGCCCCGGGGCGGGGGTCGGATGGCTACACCTTC	CSAPGRGSDGYTF
TRBV5-1	TRBJ2-3	TRBD2	-	TGCGCCAGCAGCCAACGAGCGGGATTAACAGATACGCAGTATTTT	CASSQRAGLTDTQYF
TRBV11-3	TRBJ2-7	-	few	TGTGCCAGCAGCTTAGACAGCGCGCATCGGGGAGAGCAGTACTTC	CASSLDSAHRGEQYF
TRBV11-3	TRBJ2-1	TRBD1	-	TGTGCCAGCAGCATTGGACAGGGGACCTACAATGAGCAGTTCTTC	CASSIGQGTYNEQFF